The sequence of this TCR beta chain was determined in a study of cytomegalovirus exposure and HLA in healthy donors. Study-level background: A data release that came early held 80 million to 95 million unique TCRs from HLA-typed donors. In terms of ancestry, the Caucasian-associated cluster contained roughly 81% of the roughly 400 genotyped donors. General study points: Fewer N-insertions than the roughly 630-donor mean were reportedly shown by an Asian-associated ancestry cluster in a later analysis. Some V segments, including TRBV6-2 and TRBV6-3, were excluded as indistinguishable.

CDR3 size: 11 residues. Germline loops: CDR1 SGHRS, CDR2 YFSETQ. V lost 5 bases, J lost 8 bases, and 8 bases lay in between. The PCR made use of 60 Vbeta and 13 Jbeta primers. Produced via immunoSEQ multiplex PCR; TCRdb's table is partial and in-frame only. In the table there are 60,000 to 75,000 clones, about 78% of which are singletons. On this clone itself: Its antigen remains unknown.

This receptor was identified in a woman aged 40 to 49 in good health and CMV-seropositive. The chain uses TRBV5-1 and TRBJ2-1; D remains ambiguous. The sequenced material came from PBMCs. The CDR3 is CASRLSDEQFF. DNA for the CDR3: TGCGCCAGCAGGTTGTCGGATGAGCAGTTCTTC.